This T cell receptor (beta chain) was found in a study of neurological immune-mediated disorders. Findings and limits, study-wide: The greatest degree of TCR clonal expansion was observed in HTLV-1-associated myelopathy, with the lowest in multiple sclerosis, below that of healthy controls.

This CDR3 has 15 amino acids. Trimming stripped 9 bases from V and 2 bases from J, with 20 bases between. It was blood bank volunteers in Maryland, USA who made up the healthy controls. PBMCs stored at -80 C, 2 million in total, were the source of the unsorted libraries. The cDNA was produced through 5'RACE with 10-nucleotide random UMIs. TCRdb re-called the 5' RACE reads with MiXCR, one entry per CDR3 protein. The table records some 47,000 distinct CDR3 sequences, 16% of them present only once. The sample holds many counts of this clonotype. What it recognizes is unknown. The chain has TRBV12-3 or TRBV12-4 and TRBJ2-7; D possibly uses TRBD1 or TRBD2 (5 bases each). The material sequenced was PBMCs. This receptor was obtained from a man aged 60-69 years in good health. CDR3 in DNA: TGTGCCAGTACCTCATGGGACCTAGGGACCTACGAGCAGTACTTC. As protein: CASTSWDLGTYEQYF.